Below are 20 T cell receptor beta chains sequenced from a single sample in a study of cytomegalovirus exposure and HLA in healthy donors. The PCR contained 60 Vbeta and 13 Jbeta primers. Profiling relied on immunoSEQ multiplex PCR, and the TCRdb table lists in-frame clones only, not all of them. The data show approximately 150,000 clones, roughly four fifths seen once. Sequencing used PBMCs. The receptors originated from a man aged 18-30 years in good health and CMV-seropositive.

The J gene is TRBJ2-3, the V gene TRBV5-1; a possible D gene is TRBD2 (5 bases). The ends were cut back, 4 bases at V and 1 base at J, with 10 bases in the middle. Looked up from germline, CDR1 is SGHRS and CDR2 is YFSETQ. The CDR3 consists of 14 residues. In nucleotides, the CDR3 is TGCGCCAGCAGCCCCCGGGGAGGCACAGATACGCAGTATTTT. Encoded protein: CASSPRGGTDTQYF. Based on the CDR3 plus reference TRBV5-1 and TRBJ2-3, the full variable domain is KAGVTQTPRYLIKTRGQQVTLSCSPISGHRSVSWYQQTPGQGLQFLFEYFSETQRNKGNFPGRFSGRQFSNSRSEMNVSTLELGDSALYLCASSPRGGTDTQYFGPGTRLTVL.

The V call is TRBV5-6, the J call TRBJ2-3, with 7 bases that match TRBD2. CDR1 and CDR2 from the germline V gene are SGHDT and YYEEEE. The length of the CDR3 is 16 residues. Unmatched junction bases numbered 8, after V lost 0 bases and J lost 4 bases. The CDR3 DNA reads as TGTGCCAGCAGCTTGGGGGGAGGGCGGGCTGCAGATACGCAGTATTTT. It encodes CASSLGGGRAADTQYF. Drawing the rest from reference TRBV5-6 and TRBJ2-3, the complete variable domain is DAGVTQSPTHLIKTRGQQVTLRCSPKSGHDTVSWYQQALGQGPQFIFQYYEEEERQRGNFPDRFSGHQFPNYSSELNVNALLLGDSALYLCASSLGGGRAADTQYFGPGTRLTVL.

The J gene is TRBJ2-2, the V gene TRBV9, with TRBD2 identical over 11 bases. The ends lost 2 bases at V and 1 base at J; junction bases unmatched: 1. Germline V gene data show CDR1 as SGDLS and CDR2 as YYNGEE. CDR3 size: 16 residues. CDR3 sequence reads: CASSVGLAGNTGELFF. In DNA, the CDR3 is TGTGCCAGCAGCGTCGGACTAGCGGGGAACACCGGGGAGCTGTTTTTT.

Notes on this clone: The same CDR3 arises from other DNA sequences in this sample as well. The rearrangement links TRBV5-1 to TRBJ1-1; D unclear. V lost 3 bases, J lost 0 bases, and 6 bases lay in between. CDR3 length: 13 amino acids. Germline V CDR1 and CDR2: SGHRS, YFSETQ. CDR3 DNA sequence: TGCGCCAGCAGCTCAACACTGAACACTGAAGCTTTCTTT. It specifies CASSSTLNTEAFF.

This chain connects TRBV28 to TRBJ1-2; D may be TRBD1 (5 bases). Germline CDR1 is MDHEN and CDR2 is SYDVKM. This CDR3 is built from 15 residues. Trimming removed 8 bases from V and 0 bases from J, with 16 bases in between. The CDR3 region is CASGAQGVSNYGYTF. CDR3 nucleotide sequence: TGTGCCAGCGGGGCTCAGGGCGTCTCTAACTATGGCTACACCTTC.

CDR3 region: CASSLGAWGNYGYTF. CDR3 bases: TGTGCCAGCAGCTTAGGGGCGTGGGGCAACTATGGCTACACCTTC. The chain employs TRBV7-9 and TRBJ1-2, with D possibly TRBD1 on 5 matching bases. The germline V gene encodes CDR1 SEHNR and CDR2 FQNEAQ (reference sequence). The V gene lost 1 base and the J gene lost 2 bases, with 11 bases spanning the gap. The CDR3 consists of 15 residues.

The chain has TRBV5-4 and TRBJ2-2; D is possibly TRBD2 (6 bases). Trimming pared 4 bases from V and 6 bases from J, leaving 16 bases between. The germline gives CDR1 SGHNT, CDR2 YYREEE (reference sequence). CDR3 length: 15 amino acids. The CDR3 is CASSVVRGEAGELFF. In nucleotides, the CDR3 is TGTGCCAGCAGCGTAGTTCGAGGGGAGGCCGGGGAGCTGTTTTTT.

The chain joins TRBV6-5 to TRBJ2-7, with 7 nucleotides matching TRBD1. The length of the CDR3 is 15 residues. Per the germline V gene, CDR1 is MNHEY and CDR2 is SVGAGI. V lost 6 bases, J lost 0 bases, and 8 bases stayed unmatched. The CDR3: CASRPTGAPSYEQYF. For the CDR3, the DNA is TGTGCCAGCAGGCCAACAGGGGCCCCCTCCTACGAGCAGTACTTC.

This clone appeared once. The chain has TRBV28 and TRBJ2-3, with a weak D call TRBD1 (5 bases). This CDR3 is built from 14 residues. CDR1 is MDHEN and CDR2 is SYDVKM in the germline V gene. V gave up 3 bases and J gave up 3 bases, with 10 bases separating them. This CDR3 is CASSFPPGTDTQYF. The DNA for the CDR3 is TGTGCCAGCAGTTTCCCCCCAGGGACAGATACGCAGTATTTT.

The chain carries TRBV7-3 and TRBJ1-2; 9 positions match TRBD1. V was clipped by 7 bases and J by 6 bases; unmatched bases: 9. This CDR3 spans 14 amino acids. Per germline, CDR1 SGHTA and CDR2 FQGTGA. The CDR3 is CASNRDREGDGYTF. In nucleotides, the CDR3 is TGTGCCAGCAACCGGGACAGGGAGGGAGATGGCTACACCTTC.

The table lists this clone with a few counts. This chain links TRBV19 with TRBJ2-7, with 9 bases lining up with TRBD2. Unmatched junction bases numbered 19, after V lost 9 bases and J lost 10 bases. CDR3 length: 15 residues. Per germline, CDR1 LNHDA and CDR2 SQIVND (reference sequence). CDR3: CASSPVFSGSPPQYF. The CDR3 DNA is TGTGCCAGCTCCCCGGTCTTTAGCGGGAGTCCCCCACAGTACTTC.

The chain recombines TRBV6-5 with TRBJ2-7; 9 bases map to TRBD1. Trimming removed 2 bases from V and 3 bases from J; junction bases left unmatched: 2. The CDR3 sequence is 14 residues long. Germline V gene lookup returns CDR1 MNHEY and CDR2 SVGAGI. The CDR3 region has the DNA TGTGCCAGCAGTTACCTGGGACAGGGCTACGAGCAGTACTTC. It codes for CASSYLGQGYEQYF.

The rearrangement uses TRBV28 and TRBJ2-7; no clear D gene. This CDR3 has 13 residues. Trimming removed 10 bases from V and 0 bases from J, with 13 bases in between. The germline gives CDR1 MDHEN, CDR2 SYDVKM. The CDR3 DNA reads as TGTGCCACTCTCAGATCCTCCTCCTACGAGCAGTACTTC. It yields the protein CATLRSSSYEQYF.

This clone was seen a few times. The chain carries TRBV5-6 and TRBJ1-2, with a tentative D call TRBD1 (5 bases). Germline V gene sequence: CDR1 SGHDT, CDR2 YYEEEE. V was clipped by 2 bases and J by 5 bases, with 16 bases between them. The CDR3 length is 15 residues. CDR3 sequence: CASSFRVPGEYGYTF. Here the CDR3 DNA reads TGTGCCAGCAGCTTCCGGGTCCCGGGGGAGTATGGCTACACCTTC.

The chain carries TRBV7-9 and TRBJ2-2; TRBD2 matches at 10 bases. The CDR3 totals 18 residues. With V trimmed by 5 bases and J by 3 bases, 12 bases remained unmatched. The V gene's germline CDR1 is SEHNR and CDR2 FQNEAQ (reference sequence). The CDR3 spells CASSLRRLAGDHTGELFF. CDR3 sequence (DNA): TGTGCCAGCAGCCTGCGACGTCTAGCGGGAGACCACACCGGGGAGCTGTTTTTT.

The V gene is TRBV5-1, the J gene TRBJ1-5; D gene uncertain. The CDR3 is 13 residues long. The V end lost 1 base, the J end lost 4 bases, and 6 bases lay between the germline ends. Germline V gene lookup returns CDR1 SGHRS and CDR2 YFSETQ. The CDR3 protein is CASSLTANQPQHF. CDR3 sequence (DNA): TGCGCCAGCAGCTTGACAGCTAATCAGCCCCAGCATTTT.

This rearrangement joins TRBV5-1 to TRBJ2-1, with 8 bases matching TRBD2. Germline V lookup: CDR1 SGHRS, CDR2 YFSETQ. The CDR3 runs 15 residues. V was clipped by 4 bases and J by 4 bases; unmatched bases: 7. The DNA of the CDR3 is TGCGCCAGCAGCCCCGGGACTAGGCTATACAATGAGCAGTTCTTC. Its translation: CASSPGTRLYNEQFF.

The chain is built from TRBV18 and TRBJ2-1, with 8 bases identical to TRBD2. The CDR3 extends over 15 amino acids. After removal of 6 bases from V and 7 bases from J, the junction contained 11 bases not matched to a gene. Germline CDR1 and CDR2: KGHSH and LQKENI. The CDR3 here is CASSLETSVWNEQFF. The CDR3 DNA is TGTGCCAGCTCCCTCGAGACTAGCGTTTGGAATGAGCAGTTCTTC.

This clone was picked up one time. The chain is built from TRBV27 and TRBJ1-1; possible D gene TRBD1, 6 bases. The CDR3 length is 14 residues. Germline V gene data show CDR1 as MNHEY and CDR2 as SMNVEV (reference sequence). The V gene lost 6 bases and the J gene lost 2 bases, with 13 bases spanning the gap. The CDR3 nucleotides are TGTGCCAGCAGCTGGACAGACACCAACACTGAAGCTTTCTTT. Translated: CASSWTDTNTEAFF.

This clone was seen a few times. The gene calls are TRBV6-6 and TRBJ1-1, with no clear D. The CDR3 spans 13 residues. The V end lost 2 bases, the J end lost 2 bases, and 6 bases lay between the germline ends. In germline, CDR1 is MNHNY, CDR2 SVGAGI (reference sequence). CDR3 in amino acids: CASSYAGNTEAFF. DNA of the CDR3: TGTGCCAGCAGTTACGCGGGTAACACTGAAGCTTTCTTT.